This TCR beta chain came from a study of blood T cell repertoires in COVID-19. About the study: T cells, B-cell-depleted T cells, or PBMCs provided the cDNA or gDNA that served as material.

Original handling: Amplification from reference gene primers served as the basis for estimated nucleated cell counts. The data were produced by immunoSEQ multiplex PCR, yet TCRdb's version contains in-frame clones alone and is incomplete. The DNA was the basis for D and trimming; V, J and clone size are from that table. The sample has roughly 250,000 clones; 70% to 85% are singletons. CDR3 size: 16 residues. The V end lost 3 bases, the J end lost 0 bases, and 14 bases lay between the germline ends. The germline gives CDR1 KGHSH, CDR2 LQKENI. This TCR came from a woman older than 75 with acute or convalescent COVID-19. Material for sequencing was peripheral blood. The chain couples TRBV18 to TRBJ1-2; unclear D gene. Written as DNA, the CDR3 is TGTGCCAGCTCACCCAGCCGCCGGGGATCTAACTATGGCTACACCTTC. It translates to CASSPSRRGSNYGYTF.